Detailed here is one T cell receptor (beta chain). Its specificity is not known. This sample stems from a study of a mutant IDH1 vaccine in newly diagnosed glioma. The study's findings and limits: Pseudoprogression seemingly bore no relation to changes in top peripheral T cell clonotypes.

Stated time point: week 5, during vaccination. In every dose of vaccine, 300 ug of mutant IDH1 20-mer peptide was given alongside topical imiquimod. Some clones are missing from TCRdb's copy, which holds only in-frame ones; the method was immunoSEQ multiplex PCR. The sample includes 75,000 to 80,000 clones, roughly 90% of them seen just once. The source was PBMCs, collected from a glioma patient whose treatment included an IDH1 peptide vaccine. The TCR was taken from a woman between 45 and 60 years old with glioma.

CDR3 loop: CASSEDREGGYTF. The DNA for the CDR3 is TGCGCCAGCAGCGAGGACAGAGAAGGTGGCTACACCTTC. The V gene is TRBV10-1, the J gene TRBJ1-2; D perhaps matches TRBD1 (6 bases). The V end was cut by 6 bases, the J end by 7 bases, with 15 bases between. This CDR3 region has 13 residues. Per the germline V gene, CDR1 is WNHNN and CDR2 is SYGVQD (reference sequence).